This TCR beta chain was recovered during a study of shared clonotypes between healthy human individuals. Points from the study as a whole: Larger estimated richness was generally seen in naive subsets than in memory subsets.

The CDR3 covers 15 residues. Looked up from germline, CDR1 is SGDLS and CDR2 is YYNGEE. Germline trimming cut 0 bases from V and 6 bases from J; bases unmatched to any gene: 3. As concerns this clone: Its antigen is unknown.

Method: immunoSEQ multiplex PCR; TCRdb's copy keeps in-frame clones and lacks some. The top ten hold about 0.41% of the sample, which has roughly 2.2 million clones, around 93% seen once. The clonotype originates from a young man in good health. Some clones in this sample may be carry-over from other donors' samples. Sequencing was done on a sample of naive CD4+ T cells from PBMCs. Subset indicated: CD45RA+ positively selected. The chain is built from TRBV9 and TRBJ2-1, with 10 nucleotides matching TRBD2. The CDR3 protein is CASSVVASGGNEQFF. The CDR3 coding sequence is TGTGCCAGCAGCGTAGTTGCTAGCGGGGGCAATGAGCAGTTCTTC.